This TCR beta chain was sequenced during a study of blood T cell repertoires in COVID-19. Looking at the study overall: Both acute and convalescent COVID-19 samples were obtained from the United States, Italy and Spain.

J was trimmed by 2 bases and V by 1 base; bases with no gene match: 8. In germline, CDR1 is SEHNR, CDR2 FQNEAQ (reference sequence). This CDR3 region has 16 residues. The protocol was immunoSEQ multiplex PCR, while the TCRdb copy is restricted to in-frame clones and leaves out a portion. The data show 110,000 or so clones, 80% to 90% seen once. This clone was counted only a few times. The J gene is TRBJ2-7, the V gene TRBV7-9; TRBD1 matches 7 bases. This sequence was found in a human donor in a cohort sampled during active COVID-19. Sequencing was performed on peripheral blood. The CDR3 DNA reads TGTGCCAGCAGCTTAGGATCAGGGGGTAATACCTACGAGCAGTACTTC. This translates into CASSLGSGGNTYEQYF.